This TCR beta chain was retrieved from a study of beta chain features in type 1 diabetes. The study, taken as a whole, reports: Healthy donors had naive, central memory and Treg TCRB repertoires that appeared less similar than those seen among patients. Type 1 diabetes patients had VDJ junctions that carried fewer insertions and more deletions. Here, the possible influence of HLA type (on TCRB rearrangement) remained unresolved.

A CD45RO/CCR7/CD25/CD127/CD95/CD27 panel sorted naive, central memory, regulatory and stem cell-like memory CD4+ cells. Sequencing targeted expressed TCRB transcripts, as all isolated RNA had been reverse transcribed. Clones were sequenced by immunoSEQ multiplex PCR, and TCRdb holds only the in-frame ones, with some missing. This table holds 350,000 to 400,000 clones, around 16% found once. In the case of this clone: Antigen specificity is unknown.

The CDR3 spans 16 residues. CDR1 and CDR2 from the germline V gene are SQVTM and ANQGSEA. The V segment lost 3 bases and the J segment 4 bases; nucleotides outside the gene matches: 10. This chain links TRBV29-1 with TRBJ1-1; 11 bases agree with TRBD1. Sequenced sample: naive CD4+ T cells from blood. This TCR derives from a woman aged 18-29 years in good health. The CDR3 sequence is CSVDERDRGAATEAFF. For the CDR3, the DNA is TGCAGCGTTGATGAGCGGGACAGGGGGGCGGCCACTGAAGCTTTCTTT.